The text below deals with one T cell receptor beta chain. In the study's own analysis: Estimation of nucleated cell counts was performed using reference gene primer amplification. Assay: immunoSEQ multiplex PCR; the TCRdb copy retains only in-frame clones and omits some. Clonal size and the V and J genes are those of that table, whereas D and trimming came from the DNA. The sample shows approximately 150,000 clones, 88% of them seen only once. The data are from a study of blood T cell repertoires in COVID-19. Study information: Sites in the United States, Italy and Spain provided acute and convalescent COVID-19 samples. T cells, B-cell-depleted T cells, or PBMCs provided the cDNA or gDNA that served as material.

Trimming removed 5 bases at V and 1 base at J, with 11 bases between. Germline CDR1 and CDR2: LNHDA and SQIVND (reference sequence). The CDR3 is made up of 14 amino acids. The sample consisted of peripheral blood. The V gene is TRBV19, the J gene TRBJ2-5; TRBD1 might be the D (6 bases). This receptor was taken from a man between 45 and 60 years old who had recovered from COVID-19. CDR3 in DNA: TGTGCCAGTAGTCTCCAGGGGCTCCAAGAGACCCAGTACTTC. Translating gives CASSLQGLQETQYF.